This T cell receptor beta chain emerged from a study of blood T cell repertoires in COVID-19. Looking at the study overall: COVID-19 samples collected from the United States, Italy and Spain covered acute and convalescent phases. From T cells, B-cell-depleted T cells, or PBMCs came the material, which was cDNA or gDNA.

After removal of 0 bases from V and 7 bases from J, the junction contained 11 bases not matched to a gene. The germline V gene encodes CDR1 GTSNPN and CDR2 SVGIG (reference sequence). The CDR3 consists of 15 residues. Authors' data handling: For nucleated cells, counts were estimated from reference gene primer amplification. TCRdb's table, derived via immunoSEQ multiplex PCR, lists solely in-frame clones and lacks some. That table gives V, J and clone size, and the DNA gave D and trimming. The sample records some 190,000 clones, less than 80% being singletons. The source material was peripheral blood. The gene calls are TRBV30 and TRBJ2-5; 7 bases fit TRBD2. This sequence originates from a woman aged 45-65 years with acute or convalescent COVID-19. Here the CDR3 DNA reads TGTGCCTGGAGTGTAAGGGCTAGCGGAGCCAGGACCCAGTACTTC. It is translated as CAWSVRASGARTQYF. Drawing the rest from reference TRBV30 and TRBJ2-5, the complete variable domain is SQTIHQWPATLVQPVGSPLSLECTVEGTSNPNLYWYRQAAGRGLQLLFYSVGIGQISSEVPQNLSASRPQDRQFILSSKKLLLSDSGFYLCAWSVRASGARTQYFGPGTRLLVL.